The rows below give T cell receptor beta chains drawn from one sample of a study of blood T cell repertoires in COVID-19. TCRdb keeps only in-frame clones here, not all; method: immunoSEQ multiplex PCR. The sample has 200,000 or so clones, about 84% seen once. Sequenced input: peripheral blood. The receptors come from a woman aged 25 to 39 with acute or convalescent COVID-19. Both conserved end residues are part of each CDR3. D genes are given only for firm matches. Some rows have no size entry. The others give once, few or many, or a class for an expanded clone.

v_gene	d_gene	j_gene	abundance	CDR3aa	CDR3nt
TRBV12-3/TRBV12-4	-	TRBJ1-2	-	CASRQGAYGYTF	TGTGCCAGCAGACAAGGGGCCTATGGCTACACCTTC
TRBV12-3/TRBV12-4	-	TRBJ2-7	-	CASSSPYEQYF	TGTGCCAGCAGCTCCCCCTACGAGCAGTACTTC
TRBV6-2/TRBV6-3	-	TRBJ2-1	-	CASSYNQGSSSYNEQFF	TGTGCCAGCAGTTACAATCAGGGCTCTAGCTCCTACAATGAGCAGTTCTTC
TRBV2	-	TRBJ2-5	-	CASSEERETQYF	TGTGCCAGCAGTGAAGAACGGGAGACCCAGTACTTC
TRBV30	TRBD2	TRBJ2-1	-	CAWEREGYNEQFF	TGTGCCTGGGAGCGGGAGGGTTACAATGAGCAGTTCTTC
TRBV27	TRBD1	TRBJ2-7	few	CASSWTGGSYEQYF	TGTGCCAGCAGTTGGACAGGGGGCTCCTACGAGCAGTACTTC
TRBV30	-	TRBJ1-2	-	CAWSVLTDIVRYGYTF	TGTGCCTGGAGTGTTCTGACCGACATCGTACGCTATGGCTACACCTTC
TRBV9	-	TRBJ1-1	-	CASSDYNIEAFF	TGTGCCAGCAGCGACTATAATATTGAAGCTTTCTTT
TRBV5-1	TRBD2	TRBJ2-3	-	CASSPGLARTDTQYF	TGCGCCAGCAGCCCGGGACTAGCGAGAACAGATACGCAGTATTTT
TRBV4-3	-	TRBJ2-1	-	CASSPPGRAHEQFF	TGCGCCAGCAGCCCTCCTGGCAGGGCCCATGAGCAGTTCTTC
TRBV11-2	TRBD2	TRBJ2-7	-	CASSSRSRELYEQYF	TGTGCCAGCAGCTCCCGGTCGCGGGAGTTGTACGAGCAGTACTTC
TRBV5-5	-	TRBJ1-3	-	CASSLESAQGHSGNTIYF	TGTGCCAGCAGCTTGGAATCGGCTCAGGGCCACTCTGGAAACACCATATATTTT
TRBV7-2	-	TRBJ1-1	-	CASSSTGLDEAFF	TGTGCCAGCAGCTCCACAGGCCTGGATGAAGCTTTCTTT
TRBV7-9	-	TRBJ2-4	-	CASSPPREGGLGIQYF	TGTGCCAGCAGCCCCCCCCGTGAGGGCGGACTTGGCATTCAGTACTTC
TRBV2	-	TRBJ1-2	-	CASSRAGTTYGYTF	TGTGCCAGCAGTCGGGCAGGGACTACCTATGGCTACACCTTC
TRBV7-2	-	TRBJ2-1	-	CASSLGYRNHNEQFF	TGTGCCAGCAGCTTAGGTTACAGGAACCACAATGAGCAGTTCTTC
TRBV30	-	TRBJ2-7	-	CAWRGGSYEQYF	TGTGCCTGGAGAGGGGGCTCCTACGAGCAGTACTTC
TRBV2	TRBD1	TRBJ1-2	-	CASPDRGGNYGYTF	TGTGCCAGCCCAGACAGGGGCGGGAACTATGGCTACACCTTC
TRBV6-6	-	TRBJ2-7	-	CASSHSSLEQYF	TGTGCCAGCAGTCACTCAAGCCTCGAGCAGTACTTC
TRBV5-4	-	TRBJ2-6	-	CASSGQGGSGANVLTF	TGTGCCAGCAGTGGGCAGGGGGGTTCTGGGGCCAACGTCCTGACTTTC
TRBV5-1	TRBD2	TRBJ2-5	-	CASSLEGTSQETQYF	TGCGCCAGCAGCTTGGAAGGGACTAGCCAAGAGACCCAGTACTTC
TRBV2	TRBD1	TRBJ1-2	-	CASSEQGGNYGYTF	TGTGCCAGCAGTGAACAGGGGGGTAACTATGGCTACACCTTC
TRBV5-6	TRBD1	TRBJ1-6	-	CASSSWTGRSPLHF	TGTGCCAGCAGCTCTTGGACAGGGCGGTCACCCCTCCACTTT
TRBV7-3	TRBD1	TRBJ1-2	-	CASSSRQGYGYTF	TGTGCCAGCAGCTCTAGACAGGGCTATGGCTACACCTTC
TRBV5-1	-	TRBJ2-7	-	CASSLDEGEQYF	TGCGCCAGCAGCTTGGATGAGGGCGAGCAGTACTTC
TRBV4-2	-	TRBJ2-1	-	CASSQIRGSGLYEQFF	TGTGCCAGCAGCCAAATCCGGGGTAGTGGCTTATATGAGCAGTTCTTC
TRBV4-1	TRBD1	TRBJ1-6	few	CASIRAGTVFSSPLHF	TGCGCCAGTATTAGGGCCGGGACAGTCTTTTCTTCACCCCTCCACTTT
TRBV25-1	-	TRBJ1-4	-	CASSALHTGEKLFF	TGTGCCAGCAGTGCCCTCCACACGGGGGAAAAACTGTTTTTT
TRBV28	TRBD2	TRBJ2-1	-	CASSTRLAGGYNEQFF	TGTGCCAGCAGTACCAGGCTAGCGGGGGGCTACAATGAGCAGTTCTTC
TRBV28	-	TRBJ1-1	-	CASSSTGGETEAFF	TGTGCCAGCAGTTCGACTGGGGGGGAAACTGAAGCTTTCTTT
TRBV5-1	-	TRBJ1-1	-	CASSPNAHPMNTEAFF	TGCGCCAGCAGCCCAAACGCGCACCCGATGAACACTGAAGCTTTCTTT
TRBV7-8	-	TRBJ1-1	once	CASSLGTLMNTEAFF	TGTGCCAGCAGCCTGGGGACTCTGATGAACACTGAAGCTTTCTTT
TRBV7-9	-	TRBJ2-5	-	CASSTGLQETQYF	TGTGCCAGCAGCACAGGGCTTCAAGAGACCCAGTACTTC
TRBV6-2/TRBV6-3	-	TRBJ1-5	-	CASSDRNQPQHF	TGTGCCAGCAGTGACAGGAATCAGCCCCAGCATTTT
TRBV7-2	TRBD1	TRBJ1-4	-	CASSFMTGRQEKLFF	TGTGCCAGCAGCTTCATGACAGGGAGGCAAGAAAAACTGTTTTTT
TRBV28	TRBD1	TRBJ2-1	-	CASSSTGSYNEQFF	TGTGCCAGCAGTTCGACAGGGAGCTACAATGAGCAGTTCTTC
TRBV28	-	TRBJ1-5	-	CASRPGGGINQPQHF	TGTGCCAGCAGGCCCGGGGGGGGCATCAATCAGCCCCAGCATTTT